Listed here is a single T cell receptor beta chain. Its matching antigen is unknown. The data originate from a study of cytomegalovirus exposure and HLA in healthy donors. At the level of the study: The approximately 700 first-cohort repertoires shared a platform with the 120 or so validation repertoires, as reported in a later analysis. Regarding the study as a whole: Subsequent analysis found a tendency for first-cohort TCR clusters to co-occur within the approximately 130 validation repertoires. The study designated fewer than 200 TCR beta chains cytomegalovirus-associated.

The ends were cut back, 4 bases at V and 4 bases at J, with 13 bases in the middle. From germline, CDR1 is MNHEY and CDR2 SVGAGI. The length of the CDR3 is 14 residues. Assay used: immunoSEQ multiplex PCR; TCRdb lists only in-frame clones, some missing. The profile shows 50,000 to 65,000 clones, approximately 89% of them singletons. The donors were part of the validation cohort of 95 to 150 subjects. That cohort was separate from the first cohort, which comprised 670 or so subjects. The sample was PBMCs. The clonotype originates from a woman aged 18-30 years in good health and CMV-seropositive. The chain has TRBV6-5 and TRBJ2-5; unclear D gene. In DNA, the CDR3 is TGTGCCAGCAGTTTACCTGGGTCGGGAGAGACCCAGTACTTC. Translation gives CASSLPGSGETQYF.